These 27 T cell receptor beta chains were all obtained from the same sample, sequenced in a study of blood T cell repertoires in COVID-19. Clones were sequenced by immunoSEQ multiplex PCR, and TCRdb holds only the in-frame ones, with some missing. The sample carries 50,000 to 75,000 clones, 91% recorded once. Sequencing was done on a sample of peripheral blood. These receptors came from a human donor in a cohort sampled during active COVID-19.

The gene calls are TRBV3-1 (or the pseudogene TRBV3-2) and TRBJ2-7; TRBD2 matches 9 bases. This CDR3 has 16 amino acids. From germline, CDR1 is LGHDT and CDR2 YNNKEL (reference sequence). Trimming at V came to 1 base and at J to 7 bases, leaving 11 bases not matched to a gene. The CDR3 coding sequence is TGTGCCAGCAGCCAAGCCCCTAGCGGGGACTTGGGGGAGCAGTACTTC. It is translated as CASSQAPSGDLGEQYF.

V and J are TRBV28 and TRBJ1-5; 7 bases match TRBD1. Germline values: CDR1 MDHEN, CDR2 SYDVKM. V trimming: 5 bases; J trimming: 4 bases; junction bases outside the gene matches: 17. The CDR3 runs 18 residues. CDR3 region: CASSQTGTARGANQPQHF. The CDR3 nucleotides are TGTGCCAGCAGTCAGACCGGGACAGCCAGAGGGGCAAATCAGCCCCAGCATTTT.

Only one count was recorded for this clone. The chain is built from TRBV7-2 and TRBJ2-7, with 12 bases that match TRBD2. Germline V gene data show CDR1 as SGHTA and CDR2 as FQGNSA. This CDR3 has 18 amino acids. Germline trimming cut 2 bases from V and 0 bases from J; bases unmatched to any gene: 8. The CDR3: CASSLLPTSGGSSYEQYF. CDR3 nucleotide sequence: TGTGCCAGCAGCTTATTACCCACTAGCGGGGGGAGCTCCTACGAGCAGTACTTC. The full variable domain, completed using reference TRBV7-2 and TRBJ2-7, is GAGVSQSPSNKVTEKGKDVELRCDPISGHTALYWYRQSLGQGLEFLIYFQGNSAPDKSGLPSDRFSAERTGGSVSTLTIQRTQQEDSAVYLCASSLLPTSGGSSYEQYFGPGTRLTVT.

The chain couples TRBV28 to TRBJ2-7; D gene uncertain. Germline V lookup: CDR1 MDHEN, CDR2 SYDVKM. The CDR3 runs 13 residues. The V end was cut by 8 bases, the J end by 0 bases, with 11 bases between. CDR3 sequence reads: CASLVPTSYEQYF. Here the CDR3 DNA reads TGTGCCAGCCTAGTGCCCACCTCCTACGAGCAGTACTTC. The full variable domain, rest sourced from reference TRBV28 and TRBJ2-7, is DVKVTQSSRYLVKRTGEKVFLECVQDMDHENMFWYRQDPGLGLRLIYFSYDVKMKEKGDIPEGYSVSREKKERFSLILESASTNQTSMYLCASLVPTSYEQYFGPGTRLTVT.

The gene calls are TRBV19 and TRBJ2-3; 8 bases agree with TRBD2. Germline V gives CDR1 LNHDA, CDR2 SQIVND (reference sequence). The CDR3 has 15 residues. V lost 8 bases to trimming and J lost 1 base; unmatched junction nucleotides: 8. CDR3 residues: CASRSAGGGTDTQYF. The DNA of the CDR3 is TGTGCCAGTCGTTCGGCGGGAGGAGGCACAGATACGCAGTATTTT.

V is TRBV3-1 (or the pseudogene TRBV3-2) and J is TRBJ2-1; 9 bases fit TRBD2. In germline, CDR1 is LGHDT, CDR2 YNNKEL (reference sequence). Trimming at V came to 4 bases and at J to 3 bases, leaving 7 bases not matched to a gene. The CDR3 is 16 amino acids. The DNA of the CDR3 is TGTGCCAGCAGCCCTCGGACTAGCGCCGACTACAATGAGCAGTTCTTC. Protein product: CASSPRTSADYNEQFF.

The sample holds a few counts of this clone. The J gene is TRBJ1-5, the V gene TRBV5-3; D is ambiguous. TRBV5-3 is an ORF, and what it does is uncertain. The CDR3 has 12 residues. V lost 4 bases to trimming and J lost 5 bases, with 7 bases between them. The chain's CDR3 is CARSPNDQPQHF. In DNA, the CDR3 is TGTGCCAGAAGCCCCAATGATCAGCCCCAGCATTTT.

CDR3 DNA sequence: TGTGCCAGCAGTCCCGGGGGGGGGATGAACACTGAAGCTTTCTTT. Its translation: CASSPGGGMNTEAFF. This rearrangement joins TRBV27 to TRBJ1-1, with D possibly matching TRBD1 (5 bases). Trimming removed 5 bases from V and 0 bases from J, with 13 bases in between. CDR3 length: 15 residues. Germline V gene data show CDR1 as MNHEY and CDR2 as SMNVEV (reference sequence).

CDR3 DNA sequence: TGTGCCAGCAGTTCACCGGGACAGAGCACAGATACGCAGTATTTT. It translates to CASSSPGQSTDTQYF. V and J are TRBV6-2 or TRBV6-3 and TRBJ2-3; 7 bases fit TRBD1. The CDR3 runs to 15 residues. V was clipped by 4 bases and J by 0 bases; unmatched bases: 4. Germline V CDR1 and CDR2: MNHEY, SVGEGT.

V is TRBV5-1 and J is TRBJ2-7; 13 bases are shared with TRBD2. V lost 4 bases to trimming and J lost 3 bases; unmatched junction nucleotides: 4. The CDR3 sequence is 15 residues long. The germline V gene has CDR1 SGHRS and CDR2 YFSETQ. Here the CDR3 reads CASSQGLAGVYEQYF. The CDR3 DNA reads as TGCGCCAGCAGCCAAGGACTAGCGGGAGTCTACGAGCAGTACTTC.

V gene TRBV28 combines with J gene TRBJ1-1; 9 nucleotides align to TRBD1. The CDR3 has 13 amino acids. Germline CDR1 is MDHEN and CDR2 is SYDVKM. The V segment lost 6 bases and the J segment 5 bases; nucleotides outside the gene matches: 4. CDR3 loop: CASRPTGGTEAFF. The CDR3 bases are TGTGCCAGCAGACCGACAGGGGGGACTGAAGCTTTCTTT.

The rearrangement links TRBV6-4 to TRBJ2-3, with TRBD2 identical over 7 bases. Germline V gene sequence: CDR1 MRHNA, CDR2 SNTAGT. Trimming cost V 6 bases and J 0 bases; bases outside gene matches: 3. There are 14 residues in the CDR3. The CDR3 nucleotides read TGTGCCAGCAGCTCCGGGGGGAGCACAGATACGCAGTATTTT. Translating it yields CASSSGGSTDTQYF.

In nucleotides, the CDR3 is TGTGCCAGCAGCTTACTAGCGGGGGTGAATGAGCAGTTCTTC. Protein product: CASSLLAGVNEQFF. The chain joins TRBV7-2 to TRBJ2-1, with 10 bases fitting TRBD2. Germline V gene data show CDR1 as SGHTA and CDR2 as FQGNSA. After removal of 2 bases from V and 7 bases from J, the junction contained 2 bases not matched to a gene. The CDR3 is 14 residues long.

The rearrangement uses TRBV3-1 (or the pseudogene TRBV3-2) and TRBJ2-1; no clear D. Trimming pared 4 bases from V and 0 bases from J, leaving 13 bases between. Looked up from germline, CDR1 is LGHDT and CDR2 is YNNKEL (reference sequence). The CDR3 contains 16 residues. CDR3 DNA: TGTGCCAGCAGCCGAAAACCGAGTGGCTCCTACAATGAGCAGTTCTTC. Protein sequence: CASSRKPSGSYNEQFF.

The chain uses TRBV9 and TRBJ2-1, with TRBD1 matching over 7 bases. Germline V lookup: CDR1 SGDLS, CDR2 YYNGEE. This CDR3 has 17 amino acids. Trimming took 3 bases from V and 1 from J; bases not matched to a gene: 10. The CDR3 DNA reads as TGTGCCAGCAGCGGAGCCAGGGGGTTCATGTCCTACAATGAGCAGTTCTTC. Translating gives CASSGARGFMSYNEQFF.

For the CDR3, the DNA is TGTGCCAGCAGCCAACCGGGACAGATCTACGAGCAGTACTTC. Its protein is CASSQPGQIYEQYF. The chain joins TRBV3-1 (or the pseudogene TRBV3-2) to TRBJ2-7; 7 nucleotides align to TRBD1. Germline lookup yields CDR1 LGHDT and CDR2 YNNKEL (reference sequence). V trimming: 2 bases; J trimming: 3 bases; junction bases outside the gene matches: 4. The length of the CDR3 is 14 residues.

With regard to this clone: The junction differs from germline at one of its ends, possibly a read error. The genes are TRBV7-7 and TRBJ1-3; 12 nucleotides agree with TRBD1. Germline CDR1 and CDR2: SSHAT and FNYEAQ (reference sequence). The CDR3 is made up of 16 amino acids. This CDR3 reads CASSLLGQGAENTIYF. CDR3 bases: TGTGCTAGCAGCTTATTGGGACAGGGGGCCGAAAACACCATATATTTT.

In its sample, this clone was seen a few times. A read error may produce the germline difference seen at one junction end. This chain links TRBV7-7 with TRBJ2-5, with D perhaps TRBD2 (7 bases). The CDR3 has 16 amino acids. Germline CDR1 reads SSHAT; CDR2 reads FNYEAQ (reference sequence). CDR3 sequence: CASSLASGGPAETQYF. CDR3 bases: TGTGCTAGCAGCTTAGCGTCCGGGGGGCCCGCAGAGACCCAGTACTTC.

The rearrangement joins TRBV6-4 to TRBJ2-7; 9 bases match TRBD2. After removal of 6 bases from V and 4 bases from J, the junction contained 10 bases not matched to a gene. The length of the CDR3 is 15 residues. CDR1 is MRHNA and CDR2 is SNTAGT in the germline V gene. CDR3: CASSPQSGRSYEQYF. The DNA of the CDR3 is TGTGCCAGCAGCCCCCAAAGCGGGAGGTCATACGAGCAGTACTTC.

V gene TRBV6-5 combines with J gene TRBJ2-1, with 10 positions matching TRBD1. V trimming: 4 bases; J trimming: 4 bases; junction bases outside the gene matches: 7. The CDR3 runs 16 residues. Germline V CDR1 and CDR2: MNHEY, SVGAGI. CDR3 sequence: CASSSAGTGDYNEQFF. Written as DNA, the CDR3 is TGTGCCAGCAGTTCCGCTGGGACAGGGGATTACAATGAGCAGTTCTTC.

V and J are TRBV25-1 and TRBJ2-5; the D gene is possibly TRBD1 (6 bases). Germline V gene lookup returns CDR1 MGHDK and CDR2 SYGVNS. With 4 bases removed from V and 4 bases from J, the gap between germline ends came to 7 bases. This CDR3 has 12 residues. The CDR3 sequence is CASSVGGETQYF. The CDR3 bases are TGTGCCAGCAGTGTAGGGGGAGAGACCCAGTACTTC.

A remark on this clone: Other nucleotide sequences in the sample specify the same CDR3. The chain employs TRBV7-3 and TRBJ2-5, with 8 bases matching TRBD1. The CDR3 totals 13 residues. CDR1 and CDR2 from the germline V gene are SGHTA and FQGTGA. J gave up 4 bases and V 5 bases, and 3 bases lay outside the gene matches. The CDR3 sequence: CASSQDRGETQYF. CDR3 DNA sequence: TGTGCCAGCAGCCAAGACAGGGGAGAGACCCAGTACTTC.

The CDR3 coding sequence is TGTGCCAGCAGTGACAGGGATGGCACTAATGAAAAACTGTTTTTT. Amino acid sequence: CASSDRDGTNEKLFF. The genes are TRBV6-6 and TRBJ1-4; 7 bases line up with TRBD1. Per the germline V gene, CDR1 is MNHNY and CDR2 is SVGAGI (reference sequence). This CDR3 has 15 residues. V was clipped by 5 bases and J by 2 bases; unmatched bases: 5.

This rearrangement joins TRBV5-8 to TRBJ1-5; a weak D match, TRBD1 (5 bases). CDR3 length: 15 residues. Germline V gene sequence: CDR1 SGHTS, CDR2 YDEGEE. Trimming cost V 3 bases and J 1 base, with 11 bases left between them. The CDR3 loop reads CASSSGGGSNQPQHF. CDR3 coding DNA: TGTGCCAGCAGCTCGGGCGGGGGAAGCAATCAGCCCCAGCATTTT.

V gene TRBV6-6 combines with J gene TRBJ2-7; 12 bases line up with TRBD2. Looked up from germline, CDR1 is MNHNY and CDR2 is SVGAGI (reference sequence). The junction had 4 bases not matched to a gene; V was cut back by 0 bases and J by 4 bases. The CDR3 runs 16 residues. The CDR3 DNA follows: TGTGCCAGCAGTTACTCTACTAGCGGGAGGCAGTACGAGCAGTACTTC. It codes for CASSYSTSGRQYEQYF.

In nucleotides, the CDR3 is TGTGCCAGCAGCCTACAGGGGGCGGGTGAGACCCAGTACTTC. Translating gives CASSLQGAGETQYF. This rearrangement joins TRBV25-1 to TRBJ2-5, with TRBD1 matching 9 bases. CDR3 length: 14 residues. The trim removed 6 bases at V and 5 bases at J, leaving 7 bases unmatched. The germline CDR1 and CDR2 sequences are MGHDK and SYGVNS.

This chain links TRBV18 with TRBJ2-1, with D maybe TRBD1 (6 bases). The CDR3 contains 15 residues. The V gene's germline CDR1 is KGHSH and CDR2 LQKENI. V shed 3 bases and J shed 4 bases, with 13 bases lying between them. The CDR3 is CASSPGGSFYNEQFF. CDR3 coding DNA: TGTGCCAGCTCACCTGGGGGCAGCTTTTACAATGAGCAGTTCTTC.